The T cell receptor (beta chain) under discussion was sequenced for a study of read filtering for tumor transcriptome and immune sequencing. Study-level information: Among patients, approximately 17 were male and 14 female, aged roughly 45 to 90 (mean approximately 62).

V gave up 5 bases and J gave up 0 bases, with 10 bases separating them. The CDR3 length is 13 residues. The germline gives CDR1 SQVTM, CDR2 ANQGSEA. This clonotype was counted ten times or more. Molecular barcoded adaptors covering alpha/delta and beta/gamma chains were used on approximately 400 ng RNA. From the reads, TCRdb called clonotypes with MiXCR, one entry per CDR3 protein. Seen here are some 80,000 distinct CDR3 sequences, approximately 13% observed once, and the top ten hold around 14%. This chain joins TRBV29-1 and TRBJ1-1; weak D call: TRBD1 (5 bases). The sequence derives from a donor aged 40 or over with multiple myeloma. The sample was a population of CD138-negative cells sorted from bone marrow. CDR3 in DNA: TGCAGCGTTTCATGGGGGATGAACACTGAAGCTTTCTTT. Its translation is CSVSWGMNTEAFF.